These 7 T cell receptor beta chains originate from one sample sequenced in a study of regulatory T cells in long-lasting Graves disease. Construction of TCR beta libraries relied on iRepertoire HTBI primers and on Arm-PCR targeting CDR3 regions. From the multiplex PCR reads, TCRdb called clonotypes with MiXCR, one entry per CDR3 protein. The sample yields about 560,000 distinct CDR3 sequences, 15% to 20% seen once. Time point indicated: newly diagnosed GD, antithyroid drugs for less than 3 months. From PBMCs, RNA was extracted and then used to make the TCR library. The data also belong to a second study, concerning T cells in Graves' hyperthyroidism and ophthalmopathy.

The specimen comprised peripheral blood mononuclear cells (PBMCs), sampled at new diagnosis, from a patient treated with antithyroid drugs. All receptors come from a man aged 18 to 35 with Graves disease.

The genes are TRBV5-1 and TRBJ2-1; 9 bases agree with TRBD1. After removal of 3 bases from V and 4 bases from J, the junction contained 11 bases not matched to a gene. Germline V gene data show CDR1 as SGHRS and CDR2 as YFSETQ. The CDR3 runs to 17 residues. The CDR3, as DNA: TGCGCCAGCAGCTCGGGAGGACAGGGGATTGGGTACAATGAGCAGTTCTTC. Translating gives CASSSGGQGIGYNEQFF.

This clonotype was found a few times. The J gene is TRBJ2-7, the V gene TRBV7-3, with TRBD1 matching 10 bases. The CDR3 length is 15 residues. V shed 8 bases, J shed 5 bases, and the junction held 12 bases outside the gene matches. Germline V lookup: CDR1 SGHTA, CDR2 FQGTGA. CDR3: CASGSGTGDLNEQYF. For the CDR3, the DNA is TGTGCCAGCGGCTCGGGGACAGGGGATCTCAACGAGCAGTACTTC. Based on the CDR3 plus reference TRBV7-3 and TRBJ2-7, the full variable domain is GAGVSQTPSNKVTEKGKYVELRCDPISGHTALYWYRQSLGQGPEFLIYFQGTGAADDSGLPNDRFFAVRPEGSVSTLKIQRTERGDSAVYLCASGSGTGDLNEQYFGPGTRLTVT.

This clonotype occurred many times. This sequence joins TRBV6-1 and TRBJ2-1; 8 positions agree with TRBD2. Trimming took 7 bases from V and 5 from J; bases not matched to a gene: 7. Looked up from germline, CDR1 is MNHNS and CDR2 is SASEGT. The CDR3 length is 14 residues. Here the CDR3 DNA reads TGTGCCAGCAATCCGGGACTAGGACACAATGAGCAGTTCTTC. Residues: CASNPGLGHNEQFF.

This clonotype was observed at least ten times. This sequence joins TRBV28 and TRBJ2-3; TRBD1 matches 10 bases. The CDR3 spans 14 residues. Germline CDR1 MDHEN, CDR2 SYDVKM. Losses at the gene ends were 6 bases for V and 4 bases for J; bases not matched to a gene: 4. CDR3 in amino acids: CASRRTGGADTQYF. CDR3 DNA: TGTGCCAGCAGAAGGACAGGGGGAGCAGATACGCAGTATTTT.

This clonotype was detected ten times or more. The chain uses TRBV28 and TRBJ2-7; 8 bases map to TRBD2. The CDR3 runs to 16 residues. Germline V gives CDR1 MDHEN, CDR2 SYDVKM. V trimming: 4 bases; J trimming: 2 bases; junction bases outside the gene matches: 10. The CDR3: CASSYRPGGAAYEQYF. In DNA, the CDR3 is TGTGCCAGCAGTTACCGCCCGGGGGGGGCGGCCTACGAGCAGTACTTC.

This clonotype was seen ten or more times. This chain joins TRBV6-5 and TRBJ2-1, with 7 bases that match TRBD1. CDR3 size: 18 residues. V shed 0 bases and J 8 bases; nucleotides not matched to a gene: 16. The V gene's germline CDR1 is MNHEY and CDR2 SVGAGI. The CDR3 bases are TGTGCCAGCAGTTACTCGAAATTGGGCAGGGGGATCGGGGATGAGCAGTTCTTC. Protein product: CASSYSKLGRGIGDEQFF.

This clonotype appeared a few times. V is TRBV9 and J is TRBJ2-2; 7 nucleotides match TRBD2. CDR1 and CDR2 (germline): SGDLS, YYNGEE. The CDR3 is made up of 15 amino acids. The V gene end was trimmed by 3 bases and the J gene end by 9 bases; junction bases not matched to a gene: 11. Here the CDR3 DNA reads TGTGCCAGCAGCGGTTACCGGGACTACGCCCGGGAGCTGTTTTTT. Its protein is CASSGYRDYARELFF. Full variable domain (outside the CDR3, taken from reference TRBV9 and TRBJ2-2): DSGVTQTPKHLITATGQRVTLRCSPRSGDLSVYWYQQSLDQGLQFLIQYYNGEERAKGNILERFSAQQFPDLHSELNLSSLELGDSALYFCASSGYRDYARELFFGEGSRLTVL.